The present entry profiles one T cell receptor beta chain with its context. The record originates from a study of blood T cell repertoires in COVID-19. Across the study: T cells, B-cell-depleted T cells, or PBMCs provided the cDNA or gDNA that served as material.

In the authors' workflow: Amplifying reference gene primers gave estimates of nucleated cell counts. Measured with immunoSEQ multiplex PCR; TCRdb has only the in-frame clones, and not every one. V, J and clone size derive from that table, while D and trimming were established from the DNA sequence. The sample includes about 240,000 clones, about four fifths of them seen just once. Germline assignment: CDR1 LGHNT and CDR2 FRNRAP. V shed 4 bases and J shed 4 bases, with 14 bases lying between them. The CDR3 has 15 residues. The specimen was PBMCs or T cells enriched from blood (not recorded which). This chain connects TRBV12-5 to TRBJ1-5; maybe TRBD1 (6 bases). The TCR comes from a woman between 35 and 50 years old who had been exposed to COVID-19. This CDR3 reads CASGSTGTRNQPQHF. CDR3 bases: TGTGCTAGTGGTTCCACCGGGACAAGAAATCAGCCCCAGCATTTT.